This T cell receptor beta chain stems from a study of neoadjuvant anti-PD-1 for oral cavity cancer. Study-wide context: Patients without progression got a fourth dose around day 43. Points from the study as a whole: Greater tumor shrinkage accompanied bigger post-treatment sizes of preexisting clones. With three patients per group, TCR findings need larger cohorts.

The patients had HPV-negative, locally advanced oral cavity squamous cell carcinoma. This clone has just a few counts. Its antigen is currently unknown. There are 14 residues in the CDR3. CDR1 and CDR2 (germline): SQVTM, ANQGSEA. Trimming left V 7 bases short and J 0 bases short, with 14 bases between. Using immunoSEQ multiplex PCR, the repertoire was profiled, and TCRdb retains in-frame clones only, with some absent. Among 6,000 to 7,000 clones, roughly 50% were seen once, and the ten largest hold 26%. The sequencing used tumor tissue, collected before nivolumab (anti-PD-1) treatment. This receptor was obtained from a person aged 35-79 years with oral cavity squamous cell carcinoma. This chain uses TRBV29-1 with TRBJ2-3; TRBD2 is a possible D gene (7 bases). The CDR3 DNA is TGCAGCGGAAGGGGGGGTCCTAGCACAGATACGCAGTATTTT. Protein: CSGRGGPSTDTQYF.